The 32 T cell receptor beta chains given below trace back to one sample, sequenced in a study of type 1 regulatory T cells. No antigen has been assigned to these receptors. Via MiXCR, TCRdb re-called the reads, giving one row per CDR3 protein. The data show roughly 67,000 distinct CDR3 sequences, around 68% seen once. Source material: cultured T cells, either the whole culture or a sorted T cell fraction (not recorded which). Subset indicated: Tr1-enriched cell product generated in vitro against host alloantigens. These receptors all come from a human donor in good health.

In its sample, this clonotype was seen many times. V is TRBV12-3 or TRBV12-4 and J is TRBJ2-3, with D possibly TRBD1 on 6 matching bases. CDR3 length: 16 residues. V was clipped by 5 bases and J by 6 bases, with 21 bases between them. The DNA of the CDR3 is TGTGCCAGCAGTCGGTTTAAGCAGGGGAAGGGGGATACGCAGTATTTT. It translates to CASSRFKQGKGDTQYF.

This chain joins TRBV27 and TRBJ2-7; D gene unclear. V was shortened by 5 bases and J by 5 bases, with 10 bases between the two germline ends. Germline values: CDR1 MNHEY, CDR2 SMNVEV (reference sequence). The CDR3 spans 12 residues. CDR3 nucleotide sequence: TGTGCCAGCAGTAGGACGGGCGACGAGCAGTACTTC. Its translation is CASSRTGDEQYF.

This rearrangement joins TRBV20-1 to TRBJ1-1; D is unresolved. Trimming took 0 bases from V and 1 from J, leaving 12 bases between them. The CDR3 is 15 residues long. Germline loops: CDR1 DFQATT, CDR2 SNEGSKA (reference sequence). This CDR3 is CSARDQAGPNTEAFF. The CDR3 coding sequence is TGCAGTGCTAGAGATCAGGCAGGACCGAACACTGAAGCTTTCTTT.

As concerns this clonotype: One junction end disagrees with the germline gene, perhaps due to a read error. This chain connects TRBV20-1 to TRBJ2-1; TRBD2 might be the D (7 bases). There are 16 residues in the CDR3. CDR1 and CDR2 (germline): DFQATT, SNEGSKA (reference sequence). This CDR3 reads CGARSERGASYNEQFF. The CDR3 region has the DNA TGCGGTGCTAGGAGCGAACGGGGGGCCTCCTACAATGAGCAGTTCTTC.

The V and J genes are TRBV3-1 and TRBJ2-5; D perhaps matches TRBD1 (5 bases). Germline CDR1 LGHDT, CDR2 YNNKEL (reference sequence). Trimming stripped 1 base from V and 4 bases from J, with 7 bases between. This CDR3 has 13 amino acids. The CDR3 nucleotides read TGTGCCAGCAGCCAAGCCCAGGGAGAGACCCAGTACTTC. Encoded protein: CASSQAQGETQYF.

This clonotype was observed a handful of times. V and J are TRBV20-1 and TRBJ1-6; D unclear. V was trimmed by 1 base and J by 10 bases, leaving 11 bases between them. Germline V gene sequence: CDR1 DFQATT, CDR2 SNEGSKA (reference sequence). CDR3 length: 13 amino acids. The CDR3 sequence is CSARGPERSPLHF. In nucleotides, the CDR3 is TGCAGTGCTAGAGGGCCCGAGCGGTCACCCCTCCACTTT.

Only a few counts were recorded for this clonotype. V is TRBV4-3 and J is TRBJ2-1, with 8 bases fitting TRBD1. J gave up 5 bases and V 3 bases, and 3 bases lay outside the gene matches. The length of the CDR3 is 14 residues. Germline CDR1 is LGHNA and CDR2 is YSLEER. CDR3 in amino acids: CASSHGQGDNEQFF. CDR3 bases: TGCGCCAGCAGCCACGGACAGGGAGACAATGAGCAGTTCTTC.

The chain has TRBV24-1 and TRBJ2-3, with D unclear. The CDR3 is 14 residues long. Trimming took 3 bases from V and 5 from J, leaving 11 bases between them. Germline V gene data show CDR1 as KGHDR and CDR2 as SFDVKD. CDR3 sequence: CATSDAGDEDTQYF. For the CDR3, the DNA is TGTGCCACCAGTGATGCTGGGGATGAAGATACGCAGTATTTT.

The rearrangement joins TRBV5-4 to TRBJ2-3; D gene unclear. Looked up from germline, CDR1 is SGHNT and CDR2 is YYREEE (reference sequence). V was cut by 0 bases and J by 2 bases, with 10 bases left in between. The CDR3 is 15 residues long. CDR3 protein: CASSLADGPTDTQYF. The CDR3 nucleotides read TGTGCCAGCAGCTTGGCGGATGGGCCCACAGATACGCAGTATTTT.

The chain has TRBV4-3 and TRBJ2-1, with TRBD1 identical over 8 bases. With V trimmed by 4 bases and J by 2 bases, 7 bases remained unmatched. CDR1 and CDR2 from the germline V gene are LGHNA and YSLEER. The CDR3 is 16 residues long. The CDR3 sequence: CASSLRGTGAYNEQFF. The CDR3, as DNA: TGCGCCAGCAGCCTACGCGGGACAGGAGCCTACAATGAGCAGTTCTTC.

The chain combines TRBV10-3 with TRBJ2-1; TRBD2 is a possible D gene (5 bases). The V end lost 8 bases, the J end lost 10 bases, and 24 bases lay between the germline ends. The CDR3 loop spans 15 amino acids. The germline V gene has CDR1 ENHRY and CDR2 SYGVKD. The CDR3 loop reads CAIRGSVDPTGEQFF. The CDR3 DNA reads as TGTGCCATCCGTGGTTCTGTGGACCCGACGGGAGAGCAGTTCTTC.

The chain uses TRBV10-3 and TRBJ2-5; D unresolved. Germline V lookup: CDR1 ENHRY, CDR2 SYGVKD. V was pared by 6 bases and J by 2 bases, with 7 bases between. CDR3 length: 12 residues. The chain's CDR3 is CAISSQQETQYF. The CDR3 DNA follows: TGTGCCATCAGCTCCCAACAAGAGACCCAGTACTTC.

The CDR3 reads CSARVTFEGASNQPQHF. In nucleotides, the CDR3 is TGCAGTGCTAGAGTCACCTTTGAGGGGGCGAGCAATCAGCCCCAGCATTTT. The V and J genes are TRBV20-1 and TRBJ1-5, with 7 bases identical to TRBD1. Germline assignment: CDR1 DFQATT and CDR2 SNEGSKA (reference sequence). V was clipped by 1 base and J by 1 base; unmatched bases: 10. The CDR3 consists of 17 residues.

The chain links TRBV2 to TRBJ1-5; 8 nucleotides agree with TRBD1. Losses at the gene ends were 5 bases for V and 5 bases for J; bases not matched to a gene: 2. Germline CDR1 SNHLY, CDR2 FYNNEI. The CDR3 covers 13 residues. The CDR3 loop is CASSRTGYQPQHF. For the CDR3, the DNA is TGTGCCAGCAGTCGGACAGGGTATCAGCCCCAGCATTTT.

The V gene is TRBV20-1, the J gene TRBJ2-1; 14 nucleotides match TRBD2. V shed 6 bases and J 8 bases; nucleotides not matched to a gene: 3. This CDR3 contains 13 residues. Germline V lookup: CDR1 DFQATT, CDR2 SNEGSKA (reference sequence). CDR3 region: CSAEGLAGDEQFF. In DNA, the CDR3 is TGCAGTGCCGAGGGACTAGCGGGAGATGAGCAGTTCTTC.

This clonotype was recorded at least ten times. V gene TRBV5-1 combines with J gene TRBJ2-1, with TRBD2 matching 11 bases. J lost 3 bases, V lost 4 bases, and 0 bases had no gene match. Germline CDR1 and CDR2: SGHRS and YFSETQ. The CDR3 runs 14 residues. The CDR3 sequence: CASSTSGSYNEQFF. As DNA, the CDR3 is TGCGCCAGCAGCACTAGCGGGAGCTACAATGAGCAGTTCTTC.

V is TRBV10-3 and J is TRBJ2-6, with no clear D. V gave up 6 bases and J gave up 0 bases, with 0 bases separating them. Germline V gene sequence: CDR1 ENHRY, CDR2 SYGVKD. This CDR3 is 12 amino acids long. The chain's CDR3 is CAISSGANVLTF. CDR3 DNA: TGTGCCATCAGCTCTGGGGCCAACGTCCTGACTTTC.

This sequence joins TRBV7-8 and TRBJ2-5, with a possible D match to TRBD1 (6 bases). V was shortened by 5 bases and J by 5 bases, with 18 bases between the two germline ends. This CDR3 has 15 amino acids. Germline CDR1 reads SGHVS; CDR2 reads FQNEAQ. CDR3 coding DNA: TGTGCCAGCAGCCGAAACAGGGTGAGGAGGGAGACCCAGTACTTC. Protein sequence: CASSRNRVRRETQYF.

The CDR3 coding sequence is TGTGCCAGCTCCGTAGGGGGGACCAAAAACATTCAGTACTTC. This encodes CASSVGGTKNIQYF. This chain uses TRBV7-2 with TRBJ2-4, with D perhaps being TRBD1 or TRBD2 (6 bases each). The CDR3 is 14 amino acids. V was shortened by 8 bases and J by 2 bases, with 13 bases between the two germline ends. From germline, CDR1 is SGHTA and CDR2 FQGNSA.

The chain employs TRBV27 and TRBJ2-2, with D tentatively TRBD1 (6 bases). The germline V gene has CDR1 MNHEY and CDR2 SMNVEV (reference sequence). This CDR3 comprises 14 residues. V dropped 7 bases and J dropped 3 bases, with 12 bases sitting between them. The CDR3 coding sequence is TGTGCCAGCACAGAGGGGGTATACACCGGGGAGCTGTTTTTT. It encodes CASTEGVYTGELFF.

The genes are TRBV18 and TRBJ1-2; 11 positions match TRBD1. V lost 2 bases and J lost 8; bases outside the gene matches: 4. In germline, CDR1 is KGHSH, CDR2 LQKENI. The CDR3 is 14 amino acids. In DNA, the CDR3 is TGTGCCAGCTCACCAGGGGGACAGGGGGACGGCTACACCTTC. It codes for CASSPGGQGDGYTF.

V gene TRBV7-2 combines with J gene TRBJ1-5; possible D gene TRBD1, 5 bases. CDR1 is SGHTA and CDR2 is FQGNSA in the germline V gene. Trimming took 1 base from V and 7 from J, leaving 11 bases between them. The length of the CDR3 is 14 residues. In DNA, the CDR3 is TGTGCCAGCAGCTTAGGGGGGTCGGGCCAGCCCCAGCATTTT. This sequence encodes CASSLGGSGQPQHF.

The rearrangement joins TRBV20-1 to TRBJ2-1; D possibly corresponds to TRBD2 (6 bases). The V and J ends lost 0 bases and 3 bases respectively, with 18 bases between them. The CDR3 contains 17 residues. Germline assignment: CDR1 DFQATT and CDR2 SNEGSKA (reference sequence). As DNA, the CDR3 is TGCAGTGCTAGAGATGTGTTGGGGGGAAACTACTACAATGAGCAGTTCTTC. Translated, it gives CSARDVLGGNYYNEQFF.

The chain has TRBV20-1 and TRBJ1-6; tentatively, D is TRBD1 (5 bases). V shed 1 base and J shed 5 bases, with 15 bases lying between them. The CDR3 length is 16 residues. The V gene's germline CDR1 is DFQATT and CDR2 SNEGSKA (reference sequence). CDR3 nucleotide sequence: TGCAGTGCTAGAGGGGTGGGAGGGGTACATAATTCACCCCTCCACTTT. It encodes CSARGVGGVHNSPLHF.

The V call is TRBV6-5, the J call TRBJ1-2; no definite D call. Trimming left V 0 bases short and J 3 bases short, with 11 bases between. The CDR3 is 15 amino acids. The germline gives CDR1 MNHEY, CDR2 SVGAGI. The CDR3 DNA is TGTGCCAGCAGTTACTCTACTCTTTGGGACTATGGCTACACCTTC. Translating it yields CASSYSTLWDYGYTF.

The CDR3 here is CASRPTGVDTQYF. The CDR3 nucleotides are TGTGCCAGCAGACCTACAGGGGTTGATACGCAGTATTTT. V and J are TRBV27 and TRBJ2-3; 7 nucleotides line up with TRBD1. The CDR3 has 13 amino acids. The trim removed 6 bases at V and 6 bases at J, leaving 6 bases unmatched. Germline assignment: CDR1 MNHEY and CDR2 SMNVEV (reference sequence).

The sample holds a few counts of this clonotype. The chain couples TRBV29-1 to TRBJ2-7; no reliable D call. The CDR3 is 12 residues long. The germline CDR1 and CDR2 sequences are SQVTM and ANQGSEA. The V and J ends lost 3 bases and 0 bases respectively, with 6 bases between them. CDR3 DNA: TGCAGCGTTGACCCAGGCTCCTACGAGCAGTACTTC. Its translation: CSVDPGSYEQYF.

This clonotype has more than one count but fewer than ten. V usage is TRBV4-3 and J usage is TRBJ2-2, with D hard to call. The V end lost 3 bases, the J end lost 3 bases, and 23 bases lay between the germline ends. Germline V lookup: CDR1 LGHNA, CDR2 YSLEER. This CDR3 comprises 19 residues. CDR3 region: CASSQELVGRPKDTGELFF. The CDR3 coding sequence is TGCGCCAGCAGCCAGGAACTTGTCGGGCGGCCGAAGGACACCGGGGAGCTGTTTTTT.

This clonotype occurred a few times. V usage is TRBV2 and J usage is TRBJ2-7; D remains ambiguous. Germline V CDR1 and CDR2: SNHLY, FYNNEI. Deletions cut 0 bases from V and 1 base from J, with 7 bases between. CDR3 length: 14 amino acids. This CDR3 reads CASSEASLSYEQYF. For the CDR3, the DNA is TGTGCCAGCAGTGAAGCGTCTTTGTCCTACGAGCAGTACTTC.

The chain uses TRBV2 and TRBJ2-5; 8 nucleotides match TRBD2. The CDR3 length is 14 residues. Germline V CDR1 and CDR2: SNHLY, FYNNEI. V gave up 3 bases and J gave up 5 bases; unmatched junction bases: 5. The CDR3: CASSDPSGSETQYF. DNA for the CDR3: TGTGCCAGCAGTGATCCCAGCGGGAGTGAGACCCAGTACTTC.

The chain has TRBV4-3 and TRBJ2-5, with 11 positions matching TRBD2. The germline V gene has CDR1 LGHNA and CDR2 YSLEER. Trimming took 4 bases from V and 0 from J; bases not matched to a gene: 10. The CDR3 runs 18 residues. In nucleotides, the CDR3 is TGCGCCAGCAGCCTACTAATAGCGGGAGGGACGTACCAAGAGACCCAGTACTTC. This encodes CASSLLIAGGTYQETQYF.

This chain links TRBV29-1 with TRBJ1-3; D gene unclear. CDR1 is SQVTM, CDR2 ANQGSEA, per germline. This CDR3 has 14 residues. V lost 4 bases and J lost 0, with 10 bases in between. The CDR3 DNA reads as TGCAGCGTTGGAGACGGTTACTCTGGAAACACCATATATTTT. This encodes CSVGDGYSGNTIYF.